This T cell receptor beta chain was identified during a study of cytomegalovirus exposure and HLA in healthy donors. About the study: Out of about 360 genotyped donors, 81% belonged to the Caucasian-associated ancestry cluster. Study-wide results and limits: Evidence from a later analysis indicated that most CMV-associated TCR beta chains looked HLA-restricted. It was taken for granted in presence/absence analyses that sequencing depth across donors was roughly uniform. When a later analysis compared HLA-associated TCR beta chains with equally common others, the HLA-associated chains turned out to be more clonally expanded and to have lower generation probabilities.

This clone was seen once. Its antigen is not identified. The ends lost 4 bases at V and 4 bases at J; junction bases unmatched: 5. The CDR3 loop spans 14 amino acids. The germline V gene encodes CDR1 MNHNS and CDR2 SASEGT. This PCR relied on a set of 60 Vbeta primers and 13 Jbeta primers. Generated by immunoSEQ multiplex PCR, the TCRdb table keeps only in-frame clones and is missing some. The data hold 180,000 or so clones, with around 80% observed a single time. Sample: PBMCs. The chain employs TRBV6-1 and TRBJ2-7; the match to TRBD2 covers 9 bases. The TCR originated in a man aged 18 to 29 in good health and CMV-seronegative. CDR3 loop: CASSVSTSGYEQYF. CDR3 in DNA: TGTGCCAGCAGTGTTTCAACTAGCGGGTACGAGCAGTACTTC.